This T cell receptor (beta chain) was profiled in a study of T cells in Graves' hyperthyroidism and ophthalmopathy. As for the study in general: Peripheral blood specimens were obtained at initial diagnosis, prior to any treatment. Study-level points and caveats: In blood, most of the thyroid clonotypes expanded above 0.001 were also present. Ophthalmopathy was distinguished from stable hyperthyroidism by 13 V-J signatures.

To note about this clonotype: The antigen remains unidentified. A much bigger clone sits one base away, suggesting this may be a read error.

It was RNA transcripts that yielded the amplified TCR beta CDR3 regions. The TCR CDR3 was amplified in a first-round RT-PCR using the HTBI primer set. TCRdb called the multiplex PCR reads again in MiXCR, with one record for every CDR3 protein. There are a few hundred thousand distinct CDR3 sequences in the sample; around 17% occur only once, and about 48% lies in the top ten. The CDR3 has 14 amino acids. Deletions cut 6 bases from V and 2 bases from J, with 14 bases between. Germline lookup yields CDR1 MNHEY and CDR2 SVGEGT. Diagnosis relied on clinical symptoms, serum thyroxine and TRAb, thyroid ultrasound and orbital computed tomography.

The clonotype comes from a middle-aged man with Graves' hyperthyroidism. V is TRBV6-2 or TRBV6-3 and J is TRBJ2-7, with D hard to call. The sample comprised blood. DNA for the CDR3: TGTGCCAGCAGCCCCCAGAGTATCGCCTACGAGCAGTACTTC. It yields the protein CASSPQSIAYEQYF.